Following are 20 T cell receptor beta chains from one sample sequenced in a study of early T cells in non-severe SARS-CoV-2 infection. One entry per CDR3 protein, called by TCRdb with MiXCR from the 5' RACE reads. Of roughly 65,000 distinct CDR3 sequences detected, more than 9% appear once; the ten largest clones hold 1.5% to 2%. Sequencing used whole blood. Receptors were obtained from an adult who was a healthcare worker with PCR-confirmed SARS-CoV-2 infection or an uninfected control (not recorded which).

This clonotype came up a few times. The V and J genes are TRBV4-2 and TRBJ1-1; D ambiguous. This CDR3 spans 15 amino acids. Germline V gene data show CDR1 as LGHNA and CDR2 as YNFKEQ. V gave up 0 bases and J gave up 2 bases, with 10 bases separating them. CDR3 bases: TGTGCCAGCAGCCAAGAGGGCAGTAGTAACACTGAAGCTTTCTTT. This codes for CASSQEGSSNTEAFF.

The genes are TRBV7-9 and TRBJ1-2, with D uncertain. Trimming cost V 1 base and J 3 bases, with 12 bases left between them. Germline CDR1 SEHNR, CDR2 FQNEAQ (reference sequence). This CDR3 has 15 residues. The CDR3 is CASSLGWINYYGYTF. CDR3 DNA sequence: TGTGCCAGCAGCTTAGGTTGGATCAACTACTATGGCTACACCTTC.

In its sample, this clonotype was seen many times. V and J are TRBV6-6 and TRBJ1-2; D gene unclear. CDR1 and CDR2 (germline): MNHNY, SVGAGI (reference sequence). The CDR3 contains 15 residues. Trimming took off 6 bases at V and 8 bases at J, with 22 bases between the two ends. The CDR3 DNA is TGTGCCAGCAGCTCCACCCGGGCCACTACACAAGGCTACACCTTC. Translated, it gives CASSSTRATTQGYTF.

This clonotype was counted ten times or more. V usage is TRBV6-5 and J usage is TRBJ2-7; D possibly uses TRBD1 or TRBD2 (5 bases each). Germline V CDR1 and CDR2: MNHEY, SVGAGI. The CDR3 extends over 14 amino acids. The V end was cut by 1 base, the J end by 7 bases, with 14 bases between. The CDR3 reads CASSYYRDLGEQYF. The DNA for the CDR3 is TGTGCCAGCAGTTACTACCGGGACCTGGGGGAGCAGTACTTC.

This chain connects TRBV6-5 to TRBJ2-3, with D possibly TRBD2 on 7 matching bases. The CDR3 runs 15 residues. Trimming removed 6 bases at V and 2 bases at J, with 15 bases between. Germline values: CDR1 MNHEY, CDR2 SVGAGI. The CDR3 sequence: CASRSVGGLTDTQYF. The CDR3 nucleotides read TGTGCCAGCAGATCGGTGGGGGGGCTCACAGATACGCAGTATTTT.

This clonotype turned up a few times. The gene calls are TRBV5-4 and TRBJ2-3; D is ambiguous. This CDR3 region has 15 residues. CDR1 and CDR2 from the germline V gene are SGHNT and YYREEE (reference sequence). The V gene lost 2 bases and the J gene lost 8 bases, with 18 bases spanning the gap. The CDR3 loop is CASSFPVGTEGTQYF. DNA for the CDR3: TGTGCCAGCAGCTTCCCGGTCGGCACAGAAGGTACGCAGTATTTT.

The CDR3 DNA is TGTGCCATCAGTCTACTGGGCCACCCCGATGATGAGCAGTTCTTC. It yields the protein CAISLLGHPDDEQFF. The V call is TRBV10-3, the J call TRBJ2-1; D is uncertain. CDR1 and CDR2 (germline): ENHRY, SYGVKD. V was cut by 5 bases and J by 8 bases, with 19 bases left in between. The CDR3 spans 15 residues.

The sample holds a few counts of this clonotype. The rearrangement joins TRBV14 to TRBJ1-1; D is undetermined. There are 13 residues in the CDR3. Deletions cut 0 bases from V and 2 bases from J, with 4 bases between. Germline lookup yields CDR1 SGHDN and CDR2 FVKESK. CDR3 DNA: TGTGCCAGCAGCCAAGACCTAAACACTGAAGCTTTCTTT. Protein: CASSQDLNTEAFF.

This clonotype was detected ten times or more. V is TRBV7-2 and J is TRBJ1-4; 12 nucleotides align to TRBD1. V gave up 6 bases and J gave up 11 bases; unmatched junction bases: 10. The CDR3 is made up of 15 amino acids. Germline-derived CDR1 and CDR2 are SGHTA and FQGNSA. CDR3 in DNA: TGTGCCAGCAGTTCCGGGACAGGGGGCATCCCGAAACTGTTTTTT. The encoded protein is CASSSGTGGIPKLFF.

This clonotype was counted only a few times. The chain joins TRBV30 to TRBJ2-3; 8 nucleotides align to TRBD1. The germline CDR1 and CDR2 sequences are GTSNPN and SVGIG (reference sequence). CDR3 length equals 17 residues. V lost 0 bases, J lost 5 bases, and 13 bases stayed unmatched. The CDR3 DNA reads TGTGCCTGGAGTGTTTTGGCAGGGGGCGTTGTCCTAGATACGCAGTATTTT. Translation: CAWSVLAGGVVLDTQYF.

This chain links TRBV6-5 with TRBJ1-6; TRBD1 matches 7 bases. Trimming cost V 4 bases and J 10 bases; bases outside gene matches: 13. CDR1 MNHEY and CDR2 SVGAGI come from the germline V gene. The CDR3 loop spans 16 amino acids. This CDR3 is CASSSSLEGAESPLHF. CDR3 DNA sequence: TGTGCCAGCAGTTCATCGTTGGAGGGGGCGGAATCACCCCTCCACTTT.

The chain carries TRBV2 and TRBJ2-1; the match to TRBD2 covers 7 bases. The CDR3 has 13 residues. Germline lookup yields CDR1 SNHLY and CDR2 FYNNEI. V was clipped by 8 bases and J by 7 bases; unmatched bases: 8. CDR3 sequence (DNA): TGTGCCAGCCCTGGATTCGGGGGGAATGAGCAGTTCTTC. Protein: CASPGFGGNEQFF.

The chain employs TRBV3-1 and TRBJ2-7; D uncertain. Germline-derived CDR1 and CDR2 are LGHDT and YNNKEL (reference sequence). With 0 bases removed from V and 6 bases from J, the gap between germline ends came to 12 bases. CDR3 length: 14 amino acids. As DNA, the CDR3 is TGTGCCAGCAGCCAAGAGAATCGGGTTGGCGAGCAGTACTTC. Amino acid sequence: CASSQENRVGEQYF.

This clonotype has a handful of counts. This chain joins TRBV3-1 and TRBJ1-6; perhaps TRBD1 as D (6 bases). V was clipped by 1 base and J by 5 bases, with 18 bases between them. The CDR3 covers 18 residues. Germline CDR1 LGHDT, CDR2 YNNKEL (reference sequence). The CDR3 here is CASSQGEARDKDNSPLHF. The DNA of the CDR3 is TGTGCCAGCAGCCAAGGAGAGGCACGGGACAAGGATAATTCACCCCTCCACTTT.

The chain joins TRBV27 to TRBJ2-1, with a possible D match to TRBD2 (6 bases). The length of the CDR3 is 15 residues. Germline V gives CDR1 MNHEY, CDR2 SMNVEV (reference sequence). V lost 8 bases to trimming and J lost 0 bases, with 14 bases between them. CDR3 loop: CASCLAGPSYNEQFF. The CDR3 DNA sequence: TGTGCCAGCTGCCTTGCGGGACCCTCCTACAATGAGCAGTTCTTC.

This clonotype has just a few counts. V is TRBV6-6 and J is TRBJ2-1; TRBD1 is a possible D gene (5 bases). This CDR3 is built from 15 residues. V was trimmed by 5 bases and J by 1 base, leaving 12 bases between them. The germline gives CDR1 MNHNY, CDR2 SVGAGI (reference sequence). In nucleotides, the CDR3 is TGTGCCAGCAGTCTGGACACCTTTTCCTACAATGAGCAGTTCTTC. Translation: CASSLDTFSYNEQFF.

This clonotype was found a few times. The genes are TRBV29-1 and TRBJ2-3; D possibly corresponds to TRBD1 (5 bases). The V end lost 7 bases, the J end lost 7 bases, and 12 bases lay between the germline ends. There are 11 residues in the CDR3. Germline CDR1 reads SQVTM; CDR2 reads ANQGSEA. Written as DNA, the CDR3 is TGCAGCGAGGGGCATGAACATACGCAGTATTTT. The encoded protein is CSEGHEHTQYF.

This clonotype was counted between two and nine times. V gene TRBV5-1 combines with J gene TRBJ1-1; D gene uncertain. From germline, CDR1 is SGHRS and CDR2 YFSETQ. This CDR3 contains 18 residues. The V and J ends lost 0 bases and 3 bases respectively, with 21 bases between them. The CDR3 region is CASSLGITAPARDTEAFF. The CDR3 nucleotides read TGCGCCAGCAGCTTGGGTATCACAGCCCCGGCGCGGGACACTGAAGCTTTCTTT.

This clonotype has more than one count but fewer than ten. The rearrangement uses TRBV20-1 and TRBJ1-5; D unclear. Trimming took off 0 bases at V and 3 bases at J, with 6 bases between the two ends. CDR1 and CDR2 from the germline V gene are DFQATT and SNEGSKA (reference sequence). The CDR3 consists of 13 residues. The DNA of the CDR3 is TGCAGTGCTAGAGATTACGACAATCAGCCCCAGCATTTT. Translating it yields CSARDYDNQPQHF.

J is TRBJ1-1 and V is TRBV5-1; D is ambiguous. CDR1 and CDR2 (germline): SGHRS, YFSETQ. Trimming pared 5 bases from V and 10 bases from J, leaving 15 bases between. CDR3 length: 12 residues. Here the CDR3 DNA reads TGCGCCAGCAGATTAGGCGACGGAGGAGCTTTCTTT. Amino acid sequence: CASRLGDGGAFF.